This TCR beta chain was observed in a study of T cells in tumors after PD-1 blockade. Study information: Treatment was either pembrolizumab 200 mg every 3 weeks or cemiplimab 350 mg every 2 weeks. Peripheral blood samples averaged around 40,000 unique clonotypes and about 120,000 templates.

The CDR3 extends over 16 amino acids. Per the germline V gene, CDR1 is KGHDR and CDR2 is SFDVKD. V dropped 1 base and J dropped 0 bases, with 10 bases sitting between them. This clone appeared once. Assay: immunoSEQ multiplex PCR; the TCRdb copy retains only in-frame clones and omits some. The data contain some 18,000 clones, 81% of them seen just once; the ten biggest clones take up more than 20%. Source: PBMCs, taken after anti-PD-1 therapy. This TCR was sampled from a human donor with advanced basal cell or squamous cell carcinoma (not recorded which). This chain uses TRBV24-1 with TRBJ2-3, with D maybe TRBD2 (5 bases). The CDR3 coding sequence is TGTGCCACCAGTGATTTCCGGGGAGAGAGCACAGATACGCAGTATTTT. Translating gives CATSDFRGESTDTQYF.